This entry describes one T cell receptor (beta chain). The sample originates from a study of blood T cells in healthy people across ages. With a J-beta primer mix and a sample-barcoded 5' primer, a second PCR ran roughly 6 to 11 cycles. TCRdb re-called the 5' RACE reads through MiXCR, storing one row per CDR3 protein. The table includes about 1.5 million distinct CDR3 sequences, roughly 43% detected once. Germline V gene sequence: CDR1 LGHNA, CDR2 YNFKEQ. The V end was cut by 1 base, the J end by 0 bases, with 11 bases between. CDR3 length equals 16 residues. The source of this sequence is a woman under 30 in good health. The material sequenced was blood. The rearrangement uses TRBV4-2 and TRBJ2-3; weak D call: TRBD2 (5 bases). This CDR3 reads CASSQGYSGSTDTQYF. The CDR3 DNA follows: TGTGCCAGCAGCCAAGGTTACAGCGGTAGCACAGATACGCAGTATTTT.